This T cell receptor (beta chain) was recovered during a study of tumor-infiltrating lymphocytes in primary liver carcinoma. Germline CDR1 MDHEN, CDR2 SYDVKM. This CDR3 spans 15 amino acids. Losses at the gene ends were 7 bases for V and 1 base for J; bases not matched to a gene: 9. Each 20-30 mg portion of unsorted bulk tissue served as the source for co-extraction of RNA and DNA. The researchers produced TCR beta cDNA from 500 ng total RNA with a constant-region primer. Generation of the TCR beta libraries relied on three nested multiplex PCR rounds using slightly modified ARM-PCR. The study ran its first two PCR rounds for roughly 11 cycles each, using TRBV1-TRBV30 forward primers and a C-beta reverse primer. TCRdb itself ran the multiplex PCR reads through MiXCR, one entry per CDR3 protein. Of some 180,000 distinct CDR3 sequences listed, around 81% are singletons. This clonotype was observed many times.

This receptor was taken from a man aged 35 to 55 with primary liver carcinoma and hepatitis B virus infection. The sequenced sample was tumor tissue from primary liver carcinoma. This sequence joins TRBV28 and TRBJ1-2; 7 bases are shared with TRBD1. CDR3 nucleotides: TGTGCCAGCACCCTTGAGGGGGCTAGTAACTATGGCTACACCTTC. Its translation is CASTLEGASNYGYTF.